This entry describes one T cell receptor beta chain. Antigen unknown. Alongside CTLA-4 blockade with ipilimumab, patients with chemo-refractory metastatic non-small-cell lung cancer received focal radiation. After removal of 4 bases from V and 8 bases from J, the junction contained 7 bases not matched to a gene. The length of the CDR3 is 14 residues. Germline V gene sequence: CDR1 WSHSY, CDR2 SAAADI. The data stem from a study of radiotherapy plus CTLA-4 blockade in lung cancer. As for the study in general: 15% to 20% of patients responded objectively, and 25% to 40% achieved disease control.

Study-wide points: Following radiotherapy plus ipilimumab, tumor-derived TCR clones expanded in the blood. Early shifts in blood T cell clones, with interferon-beta, reportedly predicted response best.

TCRdb keeps only in-frame clones here, not all; method: immunoSEQ multiplex PCR. The sample records 95,000 to 150,000 clones, 85% to 90% being singletons. The input for sequencing was peripheral blood, taken from a patient treated with radiotherapy plus ipilimumab. This sequence joins TRBV10-2 and TRBJ2-1; 8 nucleotides align to TRBD2. This receptor was obtained from a human donor with non-small cell lung cancer that progressed on radiotherapy plus ipilimumab. The CDR3 DNA is TGCGCCAGCAGTGGTAGGACTAGCTTCGATGAGCAGTTCTTC. Its translation is CASSGRTSFDEQFF.